These 6 T cell receptor beta chains were sequenced from one sample in a study of blood T cell repertoires in COVID-19. Repertoires were generated with immunoSEQ multiplex PCR, while TCRdb's copy carries only in-frame clones and drops some. The sample holds 80,000 to 95,000 clones, approximately 85% seen once. Sequencing used peripheral blood. These receptors were obtained from a human donor in a cohort sampled during active COVID-19.

V gene TRBV6-5 combines with J gene TRBJ1-3; D unclear. Trimming removed 2 bases from V and 4 bases from J, with 15 bases in between. The CDR3 loop spans 16 amino acids. Looked up from germline, CDR1 is MNHEY and CDR2 is SVGAGI. CDR3 region: CASSYERLRVGNTIYF. CDR3 nucleotide sequence: TGTGCCAGCAGTTACGAACGGCTCCGGGTGGGAAACACCATATATTTT.

The DNA of the CDR3 is TGTGCCAGCAGCCAACAGGGGCGCGGGACTAATGAAAAACTGTTTTTT. It is translated as CASSQQGRGTNEKLFF. The chain uses TRBV16 and TRBJ1-4; D is possibly TRBD1 (6 bases). The CDR3 contains 16 residues. Germline V gene lookup returns CDR1 KGHSY and CDR2 FQNENV. Trimming removed 2 bases at V and 2 bases at J, with 12 bases between.

The chain links TRBV29-1 to TRBJ2-7, with 10 nucleotides matching TRBD1. The length of the CDR3 is 15 residues. J lost 5 bases, V lost 6 bases, and 13 bases had no gene match. Germline CDR1 reads SQVTM; CDR2 reads ANQGSEA. CDR3 DNA: TGCAGCGTGGAGGGAACCGGGACAGGGGCCGACGAGCAGTACTTC. Its protein product is CSVEGTGTGADEQYF.

The chain has TRBV6-5 and TRBJ2-7, with TRBD1 matching 9 bases. The CDR3 is 15 amino acids. The V gene's germline CDR1 is MNHEY and CDR2 SVGAGI. Trimming at V came to 2 bases and at J to 5 bases, leaving 7 bases not matched to a gene. The CDR3 nucleotides are TGTGCCAGCAGTTACGGGGGGACAGGGTCTGACGAGCAGTACTTC. This codes for CASSYGGTGSDEQYF.

This clone occurred a few times. This chain links TRBV2 with TRBJ1-5; weak D call: TRBD1 (6 bases). The germline V gene has CDR1 SNHLY and CDR2 FYNNEI. This CDR3 has 14 amino acids. Trimming took off 4 bases at V and 5 bases at J, with 12 bases between the two ends. The CDR3 protein is CASSGRAGDQPQHF. CDR3 bases: TGTGCCAGCAGTGGACGGGCAGGGGATCAGCCCCAGCATTTT.

The V and J genes are TRBV6-2 or TRBV6-3 and TRBJ1-5; TRBD1 matches 7 bases. Germline trimming cut 5 bases from V and 7 bases from J; bases unmatched to any gene: 11. CDR3 length: 15 amino acids. Germline V gives CDR1 MNHEY, CDR2 SVGEGT. The CDR3 protein is CASSRDSSRGQPQHF. The CDR3, as DNA: TGTGCCAGCAGTCGGGACAGCTCCCGGGGCCAGCCCCAGCATTTT.